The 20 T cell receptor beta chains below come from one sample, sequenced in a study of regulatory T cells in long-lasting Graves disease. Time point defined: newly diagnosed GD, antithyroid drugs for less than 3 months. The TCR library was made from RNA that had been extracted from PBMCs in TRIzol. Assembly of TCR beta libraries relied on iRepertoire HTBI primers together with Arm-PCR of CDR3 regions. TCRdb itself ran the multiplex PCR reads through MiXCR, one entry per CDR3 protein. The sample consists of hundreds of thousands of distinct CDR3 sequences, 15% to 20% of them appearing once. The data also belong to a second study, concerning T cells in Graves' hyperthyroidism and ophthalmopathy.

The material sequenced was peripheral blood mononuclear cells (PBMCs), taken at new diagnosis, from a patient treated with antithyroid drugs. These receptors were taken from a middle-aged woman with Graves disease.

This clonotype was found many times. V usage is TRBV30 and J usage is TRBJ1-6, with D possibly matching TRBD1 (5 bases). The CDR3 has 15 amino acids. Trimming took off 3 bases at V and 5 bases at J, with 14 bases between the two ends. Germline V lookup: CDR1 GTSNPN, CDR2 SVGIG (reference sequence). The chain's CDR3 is CAWSGGTVNNSPLHF. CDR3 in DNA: TGTGCCTGGAGCGGGGGAACGGTGAATAATTCACCCCTCCACTTT.

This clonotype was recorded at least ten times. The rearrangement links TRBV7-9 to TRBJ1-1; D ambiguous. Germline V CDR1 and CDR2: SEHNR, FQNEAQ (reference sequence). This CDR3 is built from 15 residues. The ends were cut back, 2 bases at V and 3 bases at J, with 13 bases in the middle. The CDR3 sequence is CASSLLEERDTEAFF. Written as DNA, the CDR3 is TGTGCCAGCAGCTTACTGGAGGAAAGGGACACTGAAGCTTTCTTT.

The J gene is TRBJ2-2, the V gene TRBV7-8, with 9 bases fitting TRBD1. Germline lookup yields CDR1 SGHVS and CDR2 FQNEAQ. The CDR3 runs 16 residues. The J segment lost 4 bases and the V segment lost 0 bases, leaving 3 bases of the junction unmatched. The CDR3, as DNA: TGTGCCAGCAGCTTAGCTGGGACAGGGTTCACCGGGGAGCTGTTTTTT. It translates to CASSLAGTGFTGELFF. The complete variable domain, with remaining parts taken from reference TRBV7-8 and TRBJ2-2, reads GAGVSQSPRYKVAKRGQDVALRCDPISGHVSLFWYQQALGQGPEFLTYFQNEAQLDKSGLPSDRFFAERPEGSVSTLKIQRTQQEDSAVYLCASSLAGTGFTGELFFGEGSRLTVL.

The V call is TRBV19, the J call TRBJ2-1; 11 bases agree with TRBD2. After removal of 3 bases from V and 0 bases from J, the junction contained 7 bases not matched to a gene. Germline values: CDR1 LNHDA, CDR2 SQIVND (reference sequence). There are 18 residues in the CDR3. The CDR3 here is CASSIHSGGVLSYNEQFF. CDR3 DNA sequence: TGTGCCAGTAGTATCCATAGCGGGGGGGTTCTCTCCTACAATGAGCAGTTCTTC.

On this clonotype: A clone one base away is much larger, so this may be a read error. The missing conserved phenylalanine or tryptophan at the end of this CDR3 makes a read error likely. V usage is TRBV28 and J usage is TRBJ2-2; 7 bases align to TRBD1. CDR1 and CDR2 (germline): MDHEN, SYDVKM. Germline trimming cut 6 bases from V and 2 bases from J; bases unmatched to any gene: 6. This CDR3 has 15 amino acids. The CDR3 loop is CASSTGTVNTGELFS. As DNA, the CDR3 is TGTGCCAGCAGCACCGGGACAGTCAACACCGGGGAGCTGTTTTCT.

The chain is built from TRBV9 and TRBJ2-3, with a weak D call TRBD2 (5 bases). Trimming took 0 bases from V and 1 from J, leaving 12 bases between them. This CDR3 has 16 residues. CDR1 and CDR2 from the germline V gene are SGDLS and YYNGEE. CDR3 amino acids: CASSVGGLPGTDTQYF. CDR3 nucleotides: TGTGCCAGCAGCGTAGGCGGACTCCCTGGCACAGATACGCAGTATTTT.

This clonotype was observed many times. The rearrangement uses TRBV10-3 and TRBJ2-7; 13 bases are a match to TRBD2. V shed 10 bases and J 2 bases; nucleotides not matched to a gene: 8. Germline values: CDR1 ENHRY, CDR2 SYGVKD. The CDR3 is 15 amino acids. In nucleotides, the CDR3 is TGTGCCACTCAAGGGACTAGCGGGGAGACCTACGAGCAGTACTTC. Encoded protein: CATQGTSGETYEQYF.

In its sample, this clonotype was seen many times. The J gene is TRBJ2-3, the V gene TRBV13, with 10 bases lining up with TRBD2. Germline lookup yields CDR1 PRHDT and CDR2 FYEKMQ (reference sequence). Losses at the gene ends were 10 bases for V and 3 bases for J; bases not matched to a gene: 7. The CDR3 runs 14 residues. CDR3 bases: TGTGCCACGGGTCGGACTAGCGGAACAGATACGCAGTATTTT. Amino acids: CATGRTSGTDTQYF.

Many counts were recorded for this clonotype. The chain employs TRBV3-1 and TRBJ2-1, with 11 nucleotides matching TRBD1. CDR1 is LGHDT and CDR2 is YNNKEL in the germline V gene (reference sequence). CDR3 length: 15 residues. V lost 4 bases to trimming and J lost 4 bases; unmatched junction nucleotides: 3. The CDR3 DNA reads TGTGCCAGCAGCCCTGGGACAGGGGGTTACAATGAGCAGTTCTTC. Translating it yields CASSPGTGGYNEQFF.

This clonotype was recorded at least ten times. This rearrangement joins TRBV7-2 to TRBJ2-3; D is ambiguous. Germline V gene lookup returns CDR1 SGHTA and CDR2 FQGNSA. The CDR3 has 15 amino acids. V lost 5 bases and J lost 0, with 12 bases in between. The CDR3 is CASSRIGISTDTQYF. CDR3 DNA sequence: TGTGCCAGCAGCCGAATAGGGATTAGCACAGATACGCAGTATTTT. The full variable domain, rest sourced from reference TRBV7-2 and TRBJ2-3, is GAGVSQSPSNKVTEKGKDVELRCDPISGHTALYWYRQSLGQGLEFLIYFQGNSAPDKSGLPSDRFSAERTGGSVSTLTIQRTQQEDSAVYLCASSRIGISTDTQYFGPGTRLTVL.

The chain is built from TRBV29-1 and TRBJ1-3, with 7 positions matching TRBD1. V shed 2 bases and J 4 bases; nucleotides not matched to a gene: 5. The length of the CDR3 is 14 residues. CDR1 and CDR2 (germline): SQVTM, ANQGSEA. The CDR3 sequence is CSVEQGRGGNTIYF. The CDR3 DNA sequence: TGCAGCGTTGAACAAGGCAGGGGGGGAAACACCATATATTTT.

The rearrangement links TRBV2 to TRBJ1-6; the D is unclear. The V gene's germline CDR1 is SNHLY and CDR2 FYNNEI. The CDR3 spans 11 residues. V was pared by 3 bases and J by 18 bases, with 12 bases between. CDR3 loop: CASSDHGYPHF. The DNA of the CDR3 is TGTGCCAGCAGTGATCATGGGTACCCCCACTTT. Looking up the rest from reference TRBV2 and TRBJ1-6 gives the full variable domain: EPEVTQTPSHQVTQMGQEVILRCVPISNHLYFYWYRQILGQKVEFLVSFYNNEISEKSEIFDDQFSVERPDGSNFTLKIRSTKLEDSAMYFCASSDHGYPHFGNGTRLTVT.

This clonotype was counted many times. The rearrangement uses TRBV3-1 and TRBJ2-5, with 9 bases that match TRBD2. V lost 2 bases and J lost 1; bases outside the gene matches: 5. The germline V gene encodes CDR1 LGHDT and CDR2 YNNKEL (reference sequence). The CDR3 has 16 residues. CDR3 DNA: TGTGCCAGCAGCCAATTAGCGGGGGAGTTCCAAGAGACCCAGTACTTC. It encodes CASSQLAGEFQETQYF.

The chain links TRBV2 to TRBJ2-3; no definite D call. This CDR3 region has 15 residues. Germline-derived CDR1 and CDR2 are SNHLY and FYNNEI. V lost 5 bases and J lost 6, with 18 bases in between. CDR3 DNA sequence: TGTGCCAGCAGTCCCACGTTAAGGTCGTTCGATACGCAGTATTTT. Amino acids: CASSPTLRSFDTQYF.

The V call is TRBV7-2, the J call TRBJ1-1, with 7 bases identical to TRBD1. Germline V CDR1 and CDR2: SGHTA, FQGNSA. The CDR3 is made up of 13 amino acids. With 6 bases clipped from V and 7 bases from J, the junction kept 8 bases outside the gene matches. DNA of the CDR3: TGTGCCAGCAGTTCCACAGGGGACAGTGAAGCTTTCTTT. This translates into CASSSTGDSEAFF. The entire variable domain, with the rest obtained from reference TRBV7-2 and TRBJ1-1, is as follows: GAGVSQSPSNKVTEKGKDVELRCDPISGHTALYWYRQSLGQGLEFLIYFQGNSAPDKSGLPSDRFSAERTGGSVSTLTIQRTQQEDSAVYLCASSSTGDSEAFFGQGTRLTVV.

The CDR3 protein is CAWSPPGQDFQPQHF. The CDR3 region has the DNA TGTGCCTGGAGTCCCCCGGGACAGGATTTTCAGCCCCAGCATTTT. The chain couples TRBV30 to TRBJ1-5; TRBD1 matches 8 bases. The CDR3 sequence is 15 residues long. V shed 2 bases and J 6 bases; nucleotides not matched to a gene: 9. Germline V lookup: CDR1 GTSNPN, CDR2 SVGIG (reference sequence).

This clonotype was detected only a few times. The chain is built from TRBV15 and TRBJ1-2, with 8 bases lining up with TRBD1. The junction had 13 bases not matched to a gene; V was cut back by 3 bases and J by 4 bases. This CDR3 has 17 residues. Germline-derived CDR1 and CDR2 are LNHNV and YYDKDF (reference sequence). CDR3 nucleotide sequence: TGTGCCACCAGCAGTCCGATTTCAGGGGGCGTTGGCTATGGCTACACCTTC. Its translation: CATSSPISGGVGYGYTF.

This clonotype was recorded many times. CDR3 protein: CASSFVAGVETQYF. For the CDR3, the DNA is TGTGCCAGCAGCTTCGTAGCGGGGGTGGAGACCCAGTACTTC. The chain employs TRBV7-9 and TRBJ2-5; 9 bases line up with TRBD2. V dropped 3 bases and J dropped 5; count of bases not matched to a gene: 4. CDR3 length: 14 residues. Germline V gene lookup returns CDR1 SEHNR and CDR2 FQNEAQ (reference sequence).

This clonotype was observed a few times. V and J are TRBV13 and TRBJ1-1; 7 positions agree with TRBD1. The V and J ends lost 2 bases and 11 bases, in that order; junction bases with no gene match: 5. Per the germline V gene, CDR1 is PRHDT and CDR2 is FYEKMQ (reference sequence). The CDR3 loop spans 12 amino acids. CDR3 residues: CASSLRQGHAFF. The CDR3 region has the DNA TGTGCCAGCAGCTTAAGACAGGGACATGCTTTCTTT.

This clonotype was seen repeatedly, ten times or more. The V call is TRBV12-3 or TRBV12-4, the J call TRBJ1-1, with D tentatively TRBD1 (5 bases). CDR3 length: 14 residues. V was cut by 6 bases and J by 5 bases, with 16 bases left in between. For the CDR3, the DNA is TGTGCCAGCAGCTCCCCGGGGACCGGGACTGAAGCTTTCTTT. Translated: CASSSPGTGTEAFF.